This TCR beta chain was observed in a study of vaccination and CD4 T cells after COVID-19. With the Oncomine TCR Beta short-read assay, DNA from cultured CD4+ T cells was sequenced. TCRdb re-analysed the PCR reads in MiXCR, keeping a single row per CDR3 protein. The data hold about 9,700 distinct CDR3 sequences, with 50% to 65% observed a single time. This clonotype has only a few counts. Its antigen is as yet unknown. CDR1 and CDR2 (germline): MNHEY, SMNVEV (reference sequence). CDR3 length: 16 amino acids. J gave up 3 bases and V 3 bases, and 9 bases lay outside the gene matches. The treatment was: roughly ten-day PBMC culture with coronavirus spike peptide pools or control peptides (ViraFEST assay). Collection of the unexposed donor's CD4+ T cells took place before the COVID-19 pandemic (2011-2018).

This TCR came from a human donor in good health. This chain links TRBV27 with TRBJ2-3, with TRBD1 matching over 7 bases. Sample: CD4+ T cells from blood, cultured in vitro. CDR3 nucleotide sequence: TGTGCCAGCAGTTTCGGTCGAGGGGGCAGGACAGATACGCAGTATTTT. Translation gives CASSFGRGGRTDTQYF.